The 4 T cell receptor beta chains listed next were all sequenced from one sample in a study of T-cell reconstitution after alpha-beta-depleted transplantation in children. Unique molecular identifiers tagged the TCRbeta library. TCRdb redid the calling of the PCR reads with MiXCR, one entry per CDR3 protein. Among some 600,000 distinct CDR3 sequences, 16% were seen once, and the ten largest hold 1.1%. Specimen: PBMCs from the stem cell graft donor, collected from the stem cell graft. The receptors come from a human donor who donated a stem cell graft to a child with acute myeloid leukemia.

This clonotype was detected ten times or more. This chain's CDR3 is CASSYGTGAPYGYTF. In DNA, the CDR3 is TGTGCCAGCAGCTACGGGACTGGAGCTCCCTATGGCTACACCTTC. The genes are TRBV7-8 and TRBJ1-2; possible D gene TRBD1, 5 bases. V dropped 4 bases and J dropped 4 bases, with 16 bases sitting between them. There are 15 residues in the CDR3. The germline V gene encodes CDR1 SGHVS and CDR2 FQNEAQ.

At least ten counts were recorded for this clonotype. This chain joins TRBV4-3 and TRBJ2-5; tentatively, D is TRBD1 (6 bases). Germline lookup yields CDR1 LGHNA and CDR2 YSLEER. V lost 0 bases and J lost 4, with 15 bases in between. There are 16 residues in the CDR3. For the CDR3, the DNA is TGCGCCAGCAGCCAAGATTATAGGGGGTGGCGAGAGACCCAGTACTTC. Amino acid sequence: CASSQDYRGWRETQYF.

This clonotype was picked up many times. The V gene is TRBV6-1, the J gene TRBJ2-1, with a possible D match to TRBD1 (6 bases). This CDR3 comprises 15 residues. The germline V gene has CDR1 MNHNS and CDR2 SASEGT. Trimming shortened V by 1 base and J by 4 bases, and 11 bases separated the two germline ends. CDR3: CASSEGGPLYNEQFF. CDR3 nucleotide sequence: TGTGCCAGCAGTGAAGGGGGGCCCTTGTACAATGAGCAGTTCTTC.

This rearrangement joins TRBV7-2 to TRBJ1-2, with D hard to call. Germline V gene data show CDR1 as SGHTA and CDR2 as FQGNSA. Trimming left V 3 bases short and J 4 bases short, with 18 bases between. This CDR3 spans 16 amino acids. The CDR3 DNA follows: TGTGCCAGCAGCTTCGCCGGAGTGGTGGGTGCCTATGGCTACACCTTC. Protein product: CASSFAGVVGAYGYTF.